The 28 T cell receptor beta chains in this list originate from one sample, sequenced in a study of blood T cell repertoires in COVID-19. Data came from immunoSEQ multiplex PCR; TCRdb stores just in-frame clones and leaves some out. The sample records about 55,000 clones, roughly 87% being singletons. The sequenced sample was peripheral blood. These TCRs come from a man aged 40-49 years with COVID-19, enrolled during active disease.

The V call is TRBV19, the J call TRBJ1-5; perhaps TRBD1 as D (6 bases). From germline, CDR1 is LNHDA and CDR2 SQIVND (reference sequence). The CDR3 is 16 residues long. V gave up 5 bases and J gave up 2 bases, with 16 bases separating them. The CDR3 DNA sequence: TGTGCCAGTAGTTCGCGTGGGGGCGCGGGCAATCAGCCCCAGCATTTT. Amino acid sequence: CASSSRGGAGNQPQHF.

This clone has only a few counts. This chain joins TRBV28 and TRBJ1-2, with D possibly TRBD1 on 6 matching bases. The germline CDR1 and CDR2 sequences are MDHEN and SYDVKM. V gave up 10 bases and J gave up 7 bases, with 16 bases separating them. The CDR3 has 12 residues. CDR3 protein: CAIHRVGGGYTF. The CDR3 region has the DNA TGTGCCATCCACAGGGTTGGAGGTGGCTACACCTTC.

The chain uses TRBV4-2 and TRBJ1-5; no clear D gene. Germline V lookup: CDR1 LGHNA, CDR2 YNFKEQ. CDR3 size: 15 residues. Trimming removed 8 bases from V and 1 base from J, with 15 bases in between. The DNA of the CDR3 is TGTGCCAGCCCTAATATAAGGGAGAGCAATCAGCCCCAGCATTTT. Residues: CASPNIRESNQPQHF.

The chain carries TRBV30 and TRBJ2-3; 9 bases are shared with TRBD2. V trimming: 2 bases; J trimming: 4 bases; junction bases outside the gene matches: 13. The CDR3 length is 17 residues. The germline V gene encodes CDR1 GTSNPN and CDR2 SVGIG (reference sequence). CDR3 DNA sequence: TGTGCCTGGAGTTATCCTGGGGCGGGGGGGCCGGCAGATACGCAGTATTTT. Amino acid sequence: CAWSYPGAGGPADTQYF.

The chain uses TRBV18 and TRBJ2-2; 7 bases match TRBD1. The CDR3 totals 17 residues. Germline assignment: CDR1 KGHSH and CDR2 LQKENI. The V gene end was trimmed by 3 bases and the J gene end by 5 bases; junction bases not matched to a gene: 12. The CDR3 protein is CASSPQSGQVTTGELFF. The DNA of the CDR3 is TGTGCCAGCTCACCCCAATCCGGACAGGTTACGACCGGGGAGCTGTTTTTT.

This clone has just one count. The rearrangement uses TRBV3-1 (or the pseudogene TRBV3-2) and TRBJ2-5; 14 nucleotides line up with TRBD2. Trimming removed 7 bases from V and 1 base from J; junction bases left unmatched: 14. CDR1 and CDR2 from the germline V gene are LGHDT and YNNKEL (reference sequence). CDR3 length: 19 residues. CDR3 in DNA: TGTGCCAGCATCCGTTCGACTAGCGGGGGGGGGTTAACCCAAGAGACCCAGTACTTC. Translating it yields CASIRSTSGGGLTQETQYF.

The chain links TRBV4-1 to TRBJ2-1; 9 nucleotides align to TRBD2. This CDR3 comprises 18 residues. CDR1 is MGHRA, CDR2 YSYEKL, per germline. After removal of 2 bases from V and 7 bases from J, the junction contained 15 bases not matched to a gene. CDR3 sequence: CASSQTTLSGSEGNEQFF. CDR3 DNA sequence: TGCGCCAGCAGCCAAACCACCCTTAGCGGGAGTGAGGGGAATGAGCAGTTCTTC.

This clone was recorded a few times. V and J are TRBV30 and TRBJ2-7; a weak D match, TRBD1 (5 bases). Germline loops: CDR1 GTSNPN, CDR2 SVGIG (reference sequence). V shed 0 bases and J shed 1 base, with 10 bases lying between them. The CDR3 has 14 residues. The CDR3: CAWSVSGSSYEQYF. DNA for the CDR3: TGTGCCTGGAGTGTCTCAGGGTCTTCCTACGAGCAGTACTTC.

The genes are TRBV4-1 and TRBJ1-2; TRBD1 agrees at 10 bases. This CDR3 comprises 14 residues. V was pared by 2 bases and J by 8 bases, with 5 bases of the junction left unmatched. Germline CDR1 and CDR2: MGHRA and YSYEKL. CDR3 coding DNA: TGCGCCAGCAGCCAACCCGGACAGGGGGGAGGCTACACCTTC. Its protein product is CASSQPGQGGGYTF.

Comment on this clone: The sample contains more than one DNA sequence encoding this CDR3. CDR3 sequence (DNA): TGTGCCAGTAGTCAGGGGAATCAGCCCCAGCATTTT. Its translation: CASSQGNQPQHF. This chain joins TRBV19 and TRBJ1-5, with a tentative D call TRBD1 (6 bases). This CDR3 contains 12 residues. Trimming took 5 bases from V and 4 from J, leaving 6 bases between them. Germline values: CDR1 LNHDA, CDR2 SQIVND (reference sequence).

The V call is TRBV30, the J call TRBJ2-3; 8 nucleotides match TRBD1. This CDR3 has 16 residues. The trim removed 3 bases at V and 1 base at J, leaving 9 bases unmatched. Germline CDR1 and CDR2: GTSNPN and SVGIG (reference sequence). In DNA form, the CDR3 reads TGTGCCTGGAGGATGGGACAGGCGAGCCGCACAGATACGCAGTATTTT. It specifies CAWRMGQASRTDTQYF. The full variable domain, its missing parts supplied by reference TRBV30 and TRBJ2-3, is SQTIHQWPATLVQPVGSPLSLECTVEGTSNPNLYWYRQAAGRGLQLLFYSVGIGQISSEVPQNLSASRPQDRQFILSSKKLLLSDSGFYLCAWRMGQASRTDTQYFGPGTRLTVL.

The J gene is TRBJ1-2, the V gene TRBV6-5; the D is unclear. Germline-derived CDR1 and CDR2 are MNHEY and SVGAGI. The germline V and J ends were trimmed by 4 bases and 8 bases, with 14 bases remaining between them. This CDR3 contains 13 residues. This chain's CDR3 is CASSSARGDGYTF. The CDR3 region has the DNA TGTGCCAGCAGTTCAGCCCGGGGAGACGGCTACACCTTC.

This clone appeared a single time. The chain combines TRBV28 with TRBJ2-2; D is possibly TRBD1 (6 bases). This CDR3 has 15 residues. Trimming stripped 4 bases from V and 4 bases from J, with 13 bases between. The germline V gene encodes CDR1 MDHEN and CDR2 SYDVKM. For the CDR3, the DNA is TGTGCCAGCAGTTATACAGGGACGGGCACCGGGGAGCTGTTTTTT. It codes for CASSYTGTGTGELFF.

The CDR3 region is CASSLDRGAGEKLFF. The CDR3 coding sequence is TGTGCCAGCAGCTTAGATCGGGGGGCCGGTGAAAAACTGTTTTTT. This chain joins TRBV7-2 and TRBJ1-4, with D possibly being TRBD1 (6 bases). The CDR3 is 15 residues long. The V gene lost 1 base and the J gene lost 7 bases, with 13 bases spanning the gap. Germline-derived CDR1 and CDR2 are SGHTA and FQGNSA.

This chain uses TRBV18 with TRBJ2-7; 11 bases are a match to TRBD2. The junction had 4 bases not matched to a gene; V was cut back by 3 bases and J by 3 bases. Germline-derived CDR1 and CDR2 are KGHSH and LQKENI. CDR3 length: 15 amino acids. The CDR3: CASSPGLAGGYEQYF. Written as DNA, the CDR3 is TGTGCCAGCTCACCGGGGCTAGCGGGAGGCTACGAGCAGTACTTC.

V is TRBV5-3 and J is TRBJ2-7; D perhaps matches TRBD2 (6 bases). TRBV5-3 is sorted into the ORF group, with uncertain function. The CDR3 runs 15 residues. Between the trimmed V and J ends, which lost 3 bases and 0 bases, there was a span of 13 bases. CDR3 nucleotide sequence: TGTGCCAGAAGCTATAGAGCGGGCAGCTCCTACGAGCAGTACTTC. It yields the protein CARSYRAGSSYEQYF.

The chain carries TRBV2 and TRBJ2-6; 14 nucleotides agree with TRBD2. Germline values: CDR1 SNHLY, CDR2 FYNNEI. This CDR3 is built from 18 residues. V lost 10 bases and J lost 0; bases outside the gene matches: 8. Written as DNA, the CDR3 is TGTGCCACGAACGGACTAGCGGGGGGCCGCTCTGGGGCCAACGTCCTGACTTTC. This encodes CATNGLAGGRSGANVLTF.

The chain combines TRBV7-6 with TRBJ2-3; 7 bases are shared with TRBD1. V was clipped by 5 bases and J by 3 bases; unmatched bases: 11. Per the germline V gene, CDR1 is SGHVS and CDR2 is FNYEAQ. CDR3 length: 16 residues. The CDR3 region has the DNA TGTGCCAGCAGCCCGACGACAGGGAGTGGAACAGATACGCAGTATTTT. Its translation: CASSPTTGSGTDTQYF.

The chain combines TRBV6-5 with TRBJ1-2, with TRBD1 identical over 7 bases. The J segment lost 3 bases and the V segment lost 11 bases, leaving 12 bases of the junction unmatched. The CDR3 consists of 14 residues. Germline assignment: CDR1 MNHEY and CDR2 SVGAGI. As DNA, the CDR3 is TGTGCCGCAACCCCACCCGGGACAGACTATGGCTACACCTTC. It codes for CAATPPGTDYGYTF.

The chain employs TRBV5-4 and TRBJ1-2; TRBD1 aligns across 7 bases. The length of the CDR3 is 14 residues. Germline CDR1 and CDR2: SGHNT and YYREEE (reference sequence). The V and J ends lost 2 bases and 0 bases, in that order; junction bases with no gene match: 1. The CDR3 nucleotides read TGTGCCAGCAGCTTAGGGACAGCTAACTATGGCTACACCTTC. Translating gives CASSLGTANYGYTF. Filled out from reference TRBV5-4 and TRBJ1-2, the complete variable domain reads ETGVTQSPTHLIKTRGQQVTLRCSSQSGHNTVSWYQQALGQGPQFIFQYYREEENGRGNFPPRFSGLQFPNYSSELNVNALELDDSALYLCASSLGTANYGYTFGSGTRLTVV.

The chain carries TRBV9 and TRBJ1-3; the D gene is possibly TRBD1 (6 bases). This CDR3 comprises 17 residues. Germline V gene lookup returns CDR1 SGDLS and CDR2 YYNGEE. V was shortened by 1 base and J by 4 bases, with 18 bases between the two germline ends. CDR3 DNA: TGTGCCAGCAGCGTATACCATACAGGGTCTTCGGGAAACACCATATATTTT. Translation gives CASSVYHTGSSGNTIYF. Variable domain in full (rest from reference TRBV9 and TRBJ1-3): DSGVTQTPKHLITATGQRVTLRCSPRSGDLSVYWYQQSLDQGLQFLIQYYNGEERAKGNILERFSAQQFPDLHSELNLSSLELGDSALYFCASSVYHTGSSGNTIYFGEGSWLTVV.

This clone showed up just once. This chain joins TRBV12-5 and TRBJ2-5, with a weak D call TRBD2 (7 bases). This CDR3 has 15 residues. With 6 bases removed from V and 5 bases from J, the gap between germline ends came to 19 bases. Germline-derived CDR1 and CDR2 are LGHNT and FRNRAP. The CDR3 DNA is TGTGCTAGTGGGAAGAGGGGGGGAGCGCAGGAGACCCAGTACTTC. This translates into CASGKRGGAQETQYF.

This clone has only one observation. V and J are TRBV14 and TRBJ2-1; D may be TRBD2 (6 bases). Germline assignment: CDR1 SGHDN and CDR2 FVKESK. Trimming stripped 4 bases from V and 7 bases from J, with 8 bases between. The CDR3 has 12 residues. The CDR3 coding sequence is TGTGCCAGCAGCCTGAGCGGGAATGAGCAGTTCTTC. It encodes CASSLSGNEQFF.

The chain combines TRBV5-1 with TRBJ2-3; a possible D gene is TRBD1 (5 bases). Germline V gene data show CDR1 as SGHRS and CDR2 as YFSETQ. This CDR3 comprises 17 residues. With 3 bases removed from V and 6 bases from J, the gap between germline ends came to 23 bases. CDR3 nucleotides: TGCGCCAGCAGCTACGGCGTGGGCCGGCAGGGTTTGGATACGCAGTATTTT. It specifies CASSYGVGRQGLDTQYF.

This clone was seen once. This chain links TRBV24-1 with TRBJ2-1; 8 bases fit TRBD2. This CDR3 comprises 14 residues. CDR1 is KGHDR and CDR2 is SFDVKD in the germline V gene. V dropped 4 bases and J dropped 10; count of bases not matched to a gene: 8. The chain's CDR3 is CATSESGGHLEQFF. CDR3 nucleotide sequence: TGTGCCACCAGTGAGTCGGGGGGGCATTTAGAGCAGTTCTTC.

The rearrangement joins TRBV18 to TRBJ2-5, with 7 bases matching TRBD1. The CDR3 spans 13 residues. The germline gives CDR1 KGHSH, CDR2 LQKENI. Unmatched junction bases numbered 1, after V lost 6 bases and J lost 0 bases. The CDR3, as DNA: TGTGCCAGCTCGGGACAGAACCAAGAGACCCAGTACTTC. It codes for CASSGQNQETQYF. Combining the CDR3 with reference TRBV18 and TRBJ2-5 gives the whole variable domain NAGVMQNPRHLVRRRGQEARLRCSPMKGHSHVYWYRQLPEEGLKFMVYLQKENIIDESGMPKERFSAEFPKEGPSILRIQQVVRGDSAAYFCASSGQNQETQYFGPGTRLLVL.

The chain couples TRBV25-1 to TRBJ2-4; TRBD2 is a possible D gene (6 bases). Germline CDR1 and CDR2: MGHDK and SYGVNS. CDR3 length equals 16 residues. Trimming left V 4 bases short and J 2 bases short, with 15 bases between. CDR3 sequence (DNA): TGTGCCAGCAGTGCCCGGGACTGGGAGCCCAAAAACATTCAGTACTTC. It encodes CASSARDWEPKNIQYF.

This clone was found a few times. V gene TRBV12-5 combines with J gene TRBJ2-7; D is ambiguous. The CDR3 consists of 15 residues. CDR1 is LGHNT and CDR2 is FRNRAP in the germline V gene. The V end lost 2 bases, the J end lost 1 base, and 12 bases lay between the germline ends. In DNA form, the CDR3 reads TGTGCTAGTGGTTTGTTTGCGGCTCAATCCTACGAGCAGTACTTC. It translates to CASGLFAAQSYEQYF.